Listed below are T cell receptor beta chains from one sample, sequenced in a study of T cell clones after liver transplantation. The method was immunoSEQ multiplex PCR; TCRdb's version includes in-frame clones alone and lacks a portion of them. The table records about 470 clones, 25% to 35% of them present only once. No antigens are known for them. Sequencing used CD8+ T cells from cultured PBMCs. These TCRs come from a human patient who received a liver transplant. Some T cells may be provided by the graft donor. Each CDR3 is given with its conserved first and last residue. Fields, in order: clone size, J gene, CDR3 length, V gene, D gene, CDR3 protein, CDR3 DNA. The D gene is left open where the match is weak. A clone size is listed for some rows: how often the clone was seen (once, few, many), or a class if it is expanded.

abundance: .; j_gene: TRBJ2-7; len: 14; v_gene: TRBV4-1; d_gene: TRBD1; CDR3aa: CASSSRTGIYEQYF; CDR3nt: TGTGCCAGCAGCTCCCGGACAGGGATTTACGAGCAGTACTTC
abundance: large; j_gene: TRBJ1-5; len: 16; v_gene: TRBV6-1; d_gene: .; CDR3aa: CASSEWQGSAKQPQHF; CDR3nt: TGTGCCAGCAGTGAATGGCAGGGTTCGGCTAAGCAGCCCCAGCATTTT
abundance: few; j_gene: TRBJ2-5; len: 12; v_gene: TRBV2; d_gene: TRBD1; CDR3aa: CASLGQEETQYF; CDR3nt: TGTGCCAGCCTAGGACAGGAAGAGACCCAGTACTTC
abundance: large; j_gene: TRBJ1-1; len: 12; v_gene: TRBV13; d_gene: .; CDR3aa: CASSRGYTEAFF; CDR3nt: TGTGCCAGCAGCCGGGGGTACACTGAAGCTTTCTTT
abundance: .; j_gene: TRBJ1-2; len: 16; v_gene: TRBV5-8; d_gene: .; CDR3aa: CASRPRGGARNYGYTF; CDR3nt: TGTGCCAGCCGACCCCGGGGGGGGGCGCGGAACTATGGCTACACCTTC
abundance: .; j_gene: TRBJ1-2; len: 17; v_gene: TRBV5-4; d_gene: .; CDR3aa: CASSQDQRTVFNYGYTF; CDR3nt: TGTGCCAGCAGCCAAGATCAAAGGACAGTTTTTAACTATGGCTACACCTTC
abundance: few; j_gene: TRBJ2-1; len: 12; v_gene: TRBV5-5; d_gene: .; CDR3aa: CASRGGLNEQFF; CDR3nt: TGTGCCAGCAGGGGGGGGCTCAATGAGCAGTTCTTC
abundance: few; j_gene: TRBJ2-1; len: 13; v_gene: TRBV9; d_gene: .; CDR3aa: CASSAERYNEQFF; CDR3nt: TGTGCCAGCAGCGCGGAGCGTTACAATGAGCAGTTCTTC
abundance: .; j_gene: TRBJ2-1; len: 14; v_gene: TRBV6-6; d_gene: .; CDR3aa: CASRPALRNNEQFF; CDR3nt: TGTGCCAGCAGACCTGCACTACGGAACAATGAGCAGTTCTTC
abundance: medium-sized; j_gene: TRBJ2-1; len: 15; v_gene: TRBV13; d_gene: TRBD1; CDR3aa: CASSPDRGSNNEQFF; CDR3nt: TGTGCCAGCAGCCCGGACAGGGGGTCTAACAATGAGCAGTTCTTC
abundance: .; j_gene: TRBJ2-3; len: 13; v_gene: TRBV7-8; d_gene: .; CDR3aa: CASSLIPGDTQYF; CDR3nt: TGTGCCAGCAGCTTGATACCGGGGGATACGCAGTATTTT
abundance: few; j_gene: TRBJ1-1; len: 14; v_gene: TRBV28; d_gene: .; CDR3aa: CASSYEGENTEAFF; CDR3nt: TGTGCCAGCAGTTACGAGGGTGAGAACACTGAAGCTTTCTTT
abundance: .; j_gene: TRBJ2-5; len: 15; v_gene: TRBV6-1; d_gene: TRBD1; CDR3aa: CASTRSSGGEETQYF; CDR3nt: TGTGCCAGCACCCGAAGCTCAGGGGGCGAAGAGACCCAGTACTTC
abundance: large; j_gene: TRBJ2-5; len: 14; v_gene: TRBV7-8; d_gene: TRBD1; CDR3aa: CASSFYRGPETQYF; CDR3nt: TGTGCCAGCAGCTTCTACAGGGGGCCGGAGACCCAGTACTTC
abundance: hyperexpanded; j_gene: TRBJ2-3; len: 13; v_gene: TRBV27; d_gene: .; CDR3aa: CASSLSLRDTQYF; CDR3nt: TGTGCCAGCAGTTTAAGTCTGAGAGATACGCAGTATTTT
abundance: .; j_gene: TRBJ2-7; len: 12; v_gene: TRBV6-5; d_gene: .; CDR3aa: CATQQSSYEQYF; CDR3nt: TGTGCCACTCAACAGAGCTCCTACGAGCAGTACTTC
abundance: .; j_gene: TRBJ2-7; len: 15; v_gene: TRBV4-1; d_gene: .; CDR3aa: CASSQDRRVSYEQYF; CDR3nt: TGCGCCAGCAGCCAAGATAGGAGGGTATCCTACGAGCAGTACTTC
abundance: .; j_gene: TRBJ2-7; len: 16; v_gene: TRBV4-1; d_gene: TRBD2; CDR3aa: CASSQELAGPPYEQYF; CDR3nt: TGCGCCAGCAGCCAAGAGCTAGCGGGGCCCCCCTACGAGCAGTACTTC
abundance: .; j_gene: TRBJ2-7; len: 13; v_gene: TRBV7-9; d_gene: TRBD1; CDR3aa: CASSDGQVYEQYF; CDR3nt: TGTGCCAGCAGCGACGGACAGGTTTACGAGCAGTACTTC
abundance: large; j_gene: TRBJ2-1; len: 13; v_gene: TRBV2; d_gene: TRBD2; CDR3aa: CASEGLAGHEQFF; CDR3nt: TGTGCCAGCGAGGGACTAGCGGGGCATGAGCAGTTCTTC
abundance: hyperexpanded; j_gene: TRBJ2-5; len: 13; v_gene: TRBV15; d_gene: .; CDR3aa: CATGQQGGETQYF; CDR3nt: TGTGCCACCGGGCAACAGGGCGGAGAGACCCAGTACTTC
abundance: large; j_gene: TRBJ2-1; len: 12; v_gene: TRBV28; d_gene: .; CDR3aa: CASSFSGEKTFF; CDR3nt: TGTGCCAGCAGTTTCTCTGGGGAGAAGACGTTCTTC
abundance: .; j_gene: TRBJ2-1; len: 16; v_gene: TRBV9; d_gene: TRBD1; CDR3aa: CASSAQGATSYNEQFF; CDR3nt: TGTGCCAGCAGCGCACAGGGGGCTACCTCCTACAATGAGCAGTTCTTC
abundance: once; j_gene: TRBJ2-2; len: 14; v_gene: TRBV5-6; d_gene: .; CDR3aa: CASSSQLNTGELFF; CDR3nt: TGTGCCAGCAGCTCCCAGTTGAACACCGGGGAGCTGTTTTTT
abundance: .; j_gene: TRBJ2-1; len: 13; v_gene: TRBV5-4; d_gene: .; CDR3aa: CASSSPVNNEQFF; CDR3nt: TGTGCCAGCAGCTCCCCGGTCAACAATGAGCAGTTCTTC
abundance: once; j_gene: TRBJ2-1; len: 15; v_gene: TRBV13; d_gene: TRBD1; CDR3aa: CASSTRDRSYNEQFF; CDR3nt: TGTGCCAGCAGCACCCGGGACAGGTCCTACAATGAGCAGTTCTTC
abundance: medium-sized; j_gene: TRBJ2-7; len: 14; v_gene: TRBV11-2; d_gene: TRBD2; CDR3aa: CASSLGRGGWEQYF; CDR3nt: TGTGCCAGCAGCTTAGGTCGGGGGGGGTGGGAGCAGTACTTC
abundance: .; j_gene: TRBJ2-3; len: 14; v_gene: TRBV4-2; d_gene: .; CDR3aa: CASSVLDSTDTQYF; CDR3nt: TGTGCCAGCAGCGTACTTGATAGCACAGATACGCAGTATTTT
abundance: .; j_gene: TRBJ2-3; len: 16; v_gene: TRBV30; d_gene: TRBD2; CDR3aa: CAWSVRAGGFGDTQYF; CDR3nt: TGTGCCTGGAGTGTACGAGCGGGGGGGTTTGGGGATACGCAGTATTTT
abundance: large; j_gene: TRBJ2-7; len: 15; v_gene: TRBV2; d_gene: TRBD2; CDR3aa: CASSELMGGSYEQYF; CDR3nt: TGTGCCAGCAGTGAACTTATGGGAGGGTCCTACGAGCAGTACTTC
abundance: few; j_gene: TRBJ2-7; len: 16; v_gene: TRBV18; d_gene: .; CDR3aa: CASSSDDRTGSYEQYF; CDR3nt: TGTGCCAGCTCATCCGACGACAGGACTGGCTCCTACGAGCAGTACTTC
abundance: few; j_gene: TRBJ2-3; len: 15; v_gene: TRBV27; d_gene: TRBD2; CDR3aa: CASSTGTSSTDTQYF; CDR3nt: TGTGCCAGCTCCACCGGGACTAGCAGCACAGATACGCAGTATTTT
abundance: .; j_gene: TRBJ2-7; len: 14; v_gene: TRBV5-6; d_gene: .; CDR3aa: CASSSTGHPYEQYF; CDR3nt: TGTGCCAGCAGCTCTACTGGACACCCCTACGAGCAGTACTTC
abundance: .; j_gene: TRBJ2-3; len: 11; v_gene: TRBV6-5; d_gene: TRBD1; CDR3aa: CASLQGATQYF; CDR3nt: TGTGCCAGCTTACAGGGGGCTACGCAGTATTTT
abundance: large; j_gene: TRBJ2-7; len: 13; v_gene: TRBV7-9; d_gene: .; CDR3aa: CASSSPGAYEQYF; CDR3nt: TGTGCCAGCAGCTCCCCCGGGGCCTACGAGCAGTACTTC
abundance: large; j_gene: TRBJ2-7; len: 15; v_gene: TRBV19; d_gene: .; CDR3aa: CASSIAGDTYYEQYF; CDR3nt: TGTGCCAGTAGTATAGCAGGGGACACCTACTACGAGCAGTACTTC
abundance: .; j_gene: TRBJ2-7; len: 16; v_gene: TRBV5-6; d_gene: TRBD2; CDR3aa: CASSSSSSGGSYEQYF; CDR3nt: TGTGCCAGCAGCTCCTCTTCTAGCGGGGGCTCCTACGAGCAGTACTTC